The 3 T cell receptor beta chains below were found in one sample sequenced in a study of T cell responses to AZD1222 COVID-19 vaccine. Repertoires were generated with immunoSEQ multiplex PCR, while TCRdb's copy carries only in-frame clones and drops some. The data contain some 140,000 clones, less than 90% of them singletons. This specimen was peripheral blood, taken on day 0 of MenACWY control vaccination. These receptor sequences come from an adult in good health.

The rearrangement links TRBV7-9 to TRBJ2-7, with 13 bases identical to TRBD2. The CDR3 covers 14 residues. Unmatched junction bases numbered 2, after V lost 3 bases and J lost 6 bases. Germline V gene data show CDR1 as SEHNR and CDR2 as FQNEAQ (reference sequence). CDR3 region: CASSFRLAGGEQYF. DNA of the CDR3: TGTGCCAGCAGCTTTAGACTAGCGGGAGGCGAGCAGTACTTC.

This clone was seen only once. The CDR3 reads CASSPNRDRAGYTF. The CDR3 region has the DNA TGTGCCAGCAGCCCGAACCGGGACAGGGCTGGCTACACCTTC. The rearrangement uses TRBV3-1 (or the pseudogene TRBV3-2) and TRBJ1-2, with 9 bases that match TRBD1. The CDR3 runs 14 residues. Trimming took 4 bases from V and 7 from J; bases not matched to a gene: 7. The germline V gene has CDR1 LGHDT and CDR2 YNNKEL (reference sequence).

The chain recombines TRBV19 with TRBJ1-5; D is undetermined. From germline, CDR1 is LNHDA and CDR2 SQIVND (reference sequence). The CDR3 runs to 14 residues. The ends were cut back, 7 bases at V and 4 bases at J, with 14 bases in the middle. The CDR3 sequence: CASNTARRNQPQHF. The CDR3, as DNA: TGTGCCAGTAATACGGCCCGAAGGAATCAGCCCCAGCATTTT.